This T cell receptor beta chain was sequenced during a study of molecular identifiers for immune sequencing clone quantification. TCRdb used MiXCR to reprocess the PCR reads, holding one entry per CDR3 protein. The sample has approximately 550,000 distinct CDR3 sequences; less than 30% are singletons. In its sample, this clonotype was seen a few times. The antigen remains unidentified. The V and J ends lost 0 bases and 2 bases, in that order; junction bases with no gene match: 12. The length of the CDR3 is 18 residues. CDR1 is SGHRS and CDR2 is YFSETQ in the germline V gene. Sequencing libraries of naive CD8 cells derived from around 20,000 to 1,000,000 sorted cells with 10%, 30% or 50% RNA. Naive CD8 T cell sorting was performed on the CD8+CD4-CCR7+CD45RA+ phenotype. Study-wide points: The study found clones above 20 RNA copies held over 98% of effector molecules and under 1% in naive cells. Barcode sharing among identical TCR molecules could make large clones appear smaller.

What was sequenced was naive CD8+ T cells from blood, with Jurkat cell RNA spiked in. The subset here: FACS-sorted CD8+CD4-CCR7+CD45RA+ naive T cells. This TCR came from a human donor in good health. Some libraries in this study had Jurkat cell RNA spiked in. The chain has TRBV5-1 and TRBJ2-3; 7 nucleotides line up with TRBD1. CDR3 sequence reads: CASSLAYGTVGITDTQYF. The CDR3 nucleotides are TGCGCCAGCAGCTTGGCCTATGGGACAGTCGGAATCACAGATACGCAGTATTTT.